The 11 T cell receptor beta chains in this list originate from one sample, sequenced in a study of T-cell reconstitution after alpha-beta-depleted transplantation in children. During its preparation, the TCRbeta library received unique molecular identifiers. TCRdb processed the PCR reads anew with MiXCR; each CDR3 protein has one entry. Among about 580,000 distinct CDR3 sequences, over 25% were seen once, and the ten largest hold 36%. The material sequenced was PBMCs, taken before TCRalphabeta/CD19-depleted stem cell transplant. All receptors derive from a boy younger than two with Wiskott-Aldrich syndrome, due to receive a stem cell transplant.

The chain recombines TRBV12-3 or TRBV12-4 with TRBJ1-5, with 7 positions matching TRBD1. The junction had 3 bases not matched to a gene; V was cut back by 1 base and J by 3 bases. This CDR3 is 15 amino acids long. Here the CDR3 DNA reads TGTGCCAGCAGTTTAGGTCAGGGGGTCAATCAGCCCCAGCATTTT. This translates into CASSLGQGVNQPQHF.

V is TRBV12-3 or TRBV12-4 and J is TRBJ2-1; the match to TRBD2 covers 7 bases. V lost 7 bases to trimming and J lost 7 bases; unmatched junction nucleotides: 13. The CDR3 consists of 15 residues. The CDR3 nucleotides read TGTGCCAGCACTAGACTAGCCGGGCTCGGGAATGAGCAGTTCTTC. As protein: CASTRLAGLGNEQFF.

The rearrangement uses TRBV29-1 and TRBJ2-3, with D possibly matching TRBD2 (6 bases). This CDR3 is 13 amino acids long. Germline loops: CDR1 SQVTM, CDR2 ANQGSEA. The V end lost 6 bases, the J end lost 2 bases, and 12 bases lay between the germline ends. The CDR3 DNA follows: TGCAGCGTCCCCGGCGGGGCCACAGATACGCAGTATTTT. Translating it yields CSVPGGATDTQYF.

J is TRBJ2-3 and V is TRBV4-1; D unclear. CDR3 length: 15 amino acids. V lost 1 base to trimming and J lost 3 bases, with 11 bases between them. Germline V gene data show CDR1 as MGHRA and CDR2 as YSYEKL. The chain's CDR3 is CASSQGRSITDTQYF. In nucleotides, the CDR3 is TGCGCCAGCAGCCAAGGACGGAGTATAACAGATACGCAGTATTTT.

A few counts support this clonotype. The J gene is TRBJ2-2, the V gene TRBV5-1; D possibly corresponds to TRBD1 (6 bases). V gave up 3 bases and J gave up 5 bases, with 17 bases separating them. The CDR3 consists of 16 residues. CDR1 is SGHRS and CDR2 is YFSETQ in the germline V gene. CDR3 DNA sequence: TGCGCCAGCAGCTATGGATGGCAGGGGCGGACCGGGGAGCTGTTTTTT. It is translated as CASSYGWQGRTGELFF.

This clonotype was found a few times. This chain uses TRBV20-1 with TRBJ1-1, with D perhaps matching TRBD1 (6 bases). Between the trimmed V and J ends, which lost 0 bases and 1 base, there was a span of 12 bases. CDR3 length equals 15 residues. Germline V gene sequence: CDR1 DFQATT, CDR2 SNEGSKA (reference sequence). DNA of the CDR3: TGCAGTGCTAGAGAGGAGACACAGGGGAACACTGAAGCTTTCTTT. As protein: CSAREETQGNTEAFF.

The table lists this clonotype with a few counts. The V and J genes are TRBV6-5 and TRBJ2-3; TRBD2 matches at 9 bases. The J segment lost 2 bases and the V segment lost 4 bases, leaving 4 bases of the junction unmatched. The CDR3 has 15 amino acids. Germline CDR1 and CDR2: MNHEY and SVGAGI. DNA of the CDR3: TGTGCCAGCAGTTCGCTAGCGGGGATCACAGATACGCAGTATTTT. Translating gives CASSSLAGITDTQYF.

The V and J genes are TRBV10-2 and TRBJ2-3, with a weak D call TRBD2 (6 bases). This CDR3 region has 14 residues. Germline loops: CDR1 WSHSY, CDR2 SAAADI. Trimming removed 2 bases from V and 3 bases from J, with 9 bases in between. The CDR3 nucleotides read TGCGCCAGCAGTGAGGTCGGGAGAACAGATACGCAGTATTTT. Translation: CASSEVGRTDTQYF.

The chain is built from TRBV20-1 and TRBJ2-3, with 8 bases lining up with TRBD2. The CDR3 runs to 14 residues. The V gene end was trimmed by 6 bases and the J gene end by 8 bases; junction bases not matched to a gene: 13. CDR1 and CDR2 (germline): DFQATT, SNEGSKA (reference sequence). This CDR3 is CSAPWGAGGATQYF. As DNA, the CDR3 is TGCAGTGCCCCGTGGGGGGCGGGAGGTGCTACGCAGTATTTT.

This clonotype came up a few times. The chain links TRBV25-1 to TRBJ2-3; maybe TRBD1 (6 bases). Between the trimmed V and J ends, which lost 2 bases and 6 bases, there was a span of 9 bases. This CDR3 contains 13 residues. Germline assignment: CDR1 MGHDK and CDR2 SYGVNS. CDR3 residues: CASSERGMDTQYF. For the CDR3, the DNA is TGTGCCAGCAGTGAAAGGGGGATGGATACGCAGTATTTT.

This clonotype was counted many times. The V call is TRBV10-3, the J call TRBJ2-1; D is unresolved. The ends were cut back, 7 bases at V and 10 bases at J, with 11 bases in the middle. This CDR3 spans 11 amino acids. In germline, CDR1 is ENHRY, CDR2 SYGVKD. The CDR3 bases are TGTGCCATCAAACTAAGAGACGAGCAGTTCTTC. Its translation is CAIKLRDEQFF.